Shown below are 18 T cell receptor beta chains from a single sample sequenced in a study of cytomegalovirus exposure and HLA in healthy donors. It was with 60 Vbeta and 13 Jbeta primers that the PCR ran. The protocol was immunoSEQ multiplex PCR, while the TCRdb copy is restricted to in-frame clones and leaves out a portion. The sample consists of about 140,000 clones, over 60% of them appearing once. The sample taken for sequencing was PBMCs. Receptor source: a male donor in good health and CMV-seropositive.

The V and J genes are TRBV4-3 and TRBJ2-7; D not certain. CDR3 length: 15 residues. Germline V gene data show CDR1 as LGHNA and CDR2 as YSLEER. V was cut by 4 bases and J by 7 bases, with 20 bases left in between. CDR3: CASSPFPDSRGEQYF. Here the CDR3 DNA reads TGCGCCAGCAGCCCGTTCCCCGACTCCAGAGGAGAGCAGTACTTC.

The chain has TRBV13 and TRBJ2-1; TRBD2 matches at 16 bases. The CDR3 is 14 amino acids. With 5 bases clipped from V and 15 bases from J, the junction kept 7 bases outside the gene matches. The germline gives CDR1 PRHDT, CDR2 FYEKMQ (reference sequence). The CDR3 reads CASSTGLAGGPRFF. The CDR3, as DNA: TGTGCCAGCAGCACGGGACTAGCGGGGGGGCCGCGGTTCTTC.

This chain links TRBV12-5 with TRBJ1-1; 9 nucleotides agree with TRBD1. CDR3 length equals 15 residues. CDR1 and CDR2 (germline): LGHNT, FRNRAP. V gave up 5 bases and J gave up 0 bases; unmatched junction bases: 4. The CDR3 DNA follows: TGTGCTAGTGGTATTGACAGGGGGTTGAACACTGAAGCTTTCTTT. This codes for CASGIDRGLNTEAFF.

The rearrangement links TRBV18 to TRBJ1-1; 9 nucleotides agree with TRBD1. The length of the CDR3 is 16 residues. Looked up from germline, CDR1 is KGHSH and CDR2 is LQKENI. V lost 3 bases, J lost 1 base, and 6 bases stayed unmatched. The chain's CDR3 is CASSPFSQGANTEAFF. The DNA for the CDR3 is TGTGCCAGCTCACCGTTTTCACAGGGGGCGAACACTGAAGCTTTCTTT.

V is TRBV28 and J is TRBJ1-1, with no clear D. The V gene's germline CDR1 is MDHEN and CDR2 SYDVKM. Trimming removed 6 bases from V and 3 bases from J, with 11 bases in between. This CDR3 has 13 amino acids. The CDR3 nucleotides are TGTGCCAGCAGCCAGAGGGCGGACACTGAAGCTTTCTTT. Protein: CASSQRADTEAFF.

This chain connects TRBV27 to TRBJ2-7; 8 nucleotides line up with TRBD2. The germline gives CDR1 MNHEY, CDR2 SMNVEV (reference sequence). Trimming at V came to 4 bases and at J to 6 bases, leaving 5 bases not matched to a gene. This CDR3 contains 13 residues. The CDR3 sequence is CASSSGLALEQYF. DNA for the CDR3: TGTGCCAGCAGTTCAGGACTAGCCCTCGAGCAGTACTTC.

The chain links TRBV5-4 to TRBJ2-3; no clear D gene. Germline V gene data show CDR1 as SGHNT and CDR2 as YYREEE (reference sequence). Trimming left V 0 bases short and J 2 bases short, with 10 bases between. This CDR3 is built from 15 residues. This CDR3 reads CASSLGLGDTDTQYF. For the CDR3, the DNA is TGTGCCAGCAGCTTGGGCCTCGGAGACACAGATACGCAGTATTTT.

This chain uses TRBV19 with TRBJ1-1; 8 nucleotides line up with TRBD1. Germline lookup yields CDR1 LNHDA and CDR2 SQIVND (reference sequence). Trimming cost V 7 bases and J 2 bases; bases outside gene matches: 3. The CDR3 is made up of 13 amino acids. The CDR3: CASKTGGNTEAFF. CDR3 nucleotides: TGTGCCAGTAAAACAGGGGGTAACACTGAAGCTTTCTTT.

The chain is built from TRBV11-2 and TRBJ2-7; D remains unclear. The CDR3 consists of 12 residues. Germline V CDR1 and CDR2: SGHAT, FQNNGV. The germline V and J ends were trimmed by 5 bases and 0 bases, with 5 bases remaining between them. The CDR3 region is CASSLSSYEQYF. The DNA of the CDR3 is TGTGCCAGCAGCCTTAGCTCCTACGAGCAGTACTTC.

The chain couples TRBV11-3 to TRBJ1-2; 7 bases align to TRBD1. CDR3 size: 13 residues. V was clipped by 4 bases and J by 4 bases; unmatched bases: 3. Germline CDR1 is SGHNT and CDR2 is YENEEA. The CDR3 coding sequence is TGTGCCAGCAGCTCAGCAGGGGGCTATGGCTACACCTTC. Amino acids: CASSSAGGYGYTF.

V usage is TRBV5-1 and J usage is TRBJ2-7, with no clear D. Germline CDR1 and CDR2: SGHRS and YFSETQ. With 0 bases removed from V and 3 bases from J, the gap between germline ends came to 7 bases. The CDR3 runs 13 residues. CDR3 in DNA: TGCGCCAGCAGCTTGGAGTTGCGCTACGAGCAGTACTTC. Protein: CASSLELRYEQYF.

This clone was seen a single time. The chain uses TRBV6-6 and TRBJ2-2, with 12 bases fitting TRBD2. The CDR3 sequence is 13 residues long. The J segment lost 7 bases and the V segment lost 10 bases, leaving 4 bases of the junction unmatched. Germline CDR1 and CDR2: MNHNY and SVGAGI (reference sequence). CDR3 sequence: CAIWTSGVGELFF. DNA of the CDR3: TGTGCCATTTGGACTAGCGGGGTCGGGGAGCTGTTTTTT.

This clone was recorded a few times. This chain joins TRBV19 and TRBJ2-5; possible D gene TRBD2, 5 bases. CDR3 length: 16 residues. V dropped 2 bases and J dropped 2 bases, with 15 bases sitting between them. The V gene's germline CDR1 is LNHDA and CDR2 SQIVND (reference sequence). The CDR3 reads CASSIRRVGRQETQYF. The CDR3, as DNA: TGTGCCAGTAGTATAAGGCGGGTGGGCAGACAAGAGACCCAGTACTTC.

The gene calls are TRBV7-2 and TRBJ1-1, with D possibly matching TRBD1 (5 bases). Germline assignment: CDR1 SGHTA and CDR2 FQGNSA. This CDR3 is built from 14 residues. Trimming removed 2 bases from V and 1 base from J, with 8 bases in between. As DNA, the CDR3 is TGTGCCAGCAGCTTAAGGCAGGGGAACACTGAAGCTTTCTTT. Translating gives CASSLRQGNTEAFF. The full variable domain, rest sourced from reference TRBV7-2 and TRBJ1-1, is GAGVSQSPSNKVTEKGKDVELRCDPISGHTALYWYRQSLGQGLEFLIYFQGNSAPDKSGLPSDRFSAERTGGSVSTLTIQRTQQEDSAVYLCASSLRQGNTEAFFGQGTRLTVV.

This clone was found a few times. The chain couples TRBV6-1 to TRBJ2-7, with D perhaps TRBD1 (6 bases). CDR3 length: 15 residues. The V gene lost 2 bases and the J gene lost 1 base, with 12 bases spanning the gap. Germline lookup yields CDR1 MNHNS and CDR2 SASEGT. CDR3: CASSEYGQGSYEQYF. The CDR3 coding sequence is TGTGCCAGCAGTGAATACGGCCAGGGGTCCTACGAGCAGTACTTC.

For this clone: This CDR3 is also generated by other DNA sequences in the sample. The chain uses TRBV6-1 and TRBJ2-3; D unclear. The germline V and J ends were trimmed by 7 bases and 2 bases, with 7 bases remaining between them. Germline V gives CDR1 MNHNS, CDR2 SASEGT. The CDR3 is made up of 12 amino acids. CDR3 nucleotide sequence: TGTGCCAGCACCCTATCCACAGATACGCAGTATTTT. This gives the protein CASTLSTDTQYF.

This chain links TRBV10-1 with TRBJ1-1, with D unresolved. V was pared by 4 bases and J by 1 base, with 7 bases between. CDR3 size: 13 residues. Germline values: CDR1 WNHNN, CDR2 SYGVQD (reference sequence). Written as DNA, the CDR3 is TGCGCCAGCAGTGCTCAGAAGAACACTGAAGCTTTCTTT. It is translated as CASSAQKNTEAFF.

This chain uses TRBV28 with TRBJ1-4, with TRBD1 identical over 9 bases. The germline gives CDR1 MDHEN, CDR2 SYDVKM. This CDR3 has 15 residues. V lost 2 bases, J lost 8 bases, and 6 bases stayed unmatched. CDR3 bases: TGTGCCAGCAGTTTACCGGGACAGGGTACGGAAAAACTGTTTTTT. As protein: CASSLPGQGTEKLFF.